These 26 T cell receptor beta chains were all obtained from the same sample, sequenced in a study of OX40 agonist ivuxolimab in advanced cancers. Profiled with immunoSEQ multiplex PCR; TCRdb holds only in-frame clones, not every one. The sample lists about 62,000 clones; 85% were seen once. The source was CD4+ or CD8+ T cells sorted from blood, collected in a trial of the OX40 agonist ivuxolimab. These receptors all come from an adult with an advanced solid tumor such as melanoma, head and neck, liver or kidney cancer.

The gene calls are TRBV29-1 and TRBJ2-1, with 11 nucleotides matching TRBD2. This CDR3 spans 15 amino acids. CDR1 is SQVTM, CDR2 ANQGSEA, per germline. The junction had 8 bases not matched to a gene; V was cut back by 0 bases and J by 10 bases. The CDR3, as DNA: TGCAGCGTTGAAGATGCACTAGCGGGGGTTGGGGAGCAGTTCTTC. It yields the protein CSVEDALAGVGEQFF.

The chain joins TRBV7-9 to TRBJ2-2; D gene unclear. Germline CDR1 SEHNR, CDR2 FQNEAQ (reference sequence). The CDR3 sequence is 14 residues long. Trimming removed 1 base from V and 5 bases from J, with 8 bases in between. The CDR3 nucleotides read TGTGCCAGCAGCTTAGGTCCGCGAACCGGGGAGCTGTTTTTT. Its translation: CASSLGPRTGELFF. The whole variable domain, filled in from reference TRBV7-9 and TRBJ2-2, reads DTGVSQNPRHKITKRGQNVTFRCDPISEHNRLYWYRQTLGQGPEFLTYFQNEAQLEKSRLLSDRFSAERPKGSFSTLEIQRTEQGDSAMYLCASSLGPRTGELFFGEGSRLTVL.

The sample holds one count of this clone. The chain links TRBV7-9 to TRBJ2-5, with D unclear. CDR1 and CDR2 from the germline V gene are SEHNR and FQNEAQ (reference sequence). The CDR3 has 16 residues. V dropped 1 base and J dropped 5 bases, with 17 bases sitting between them. The CDR3 spells CASSLGAGTMGETQYF. CDR3 sequence (DNA): TGTGCCAGCAGCTTAGGGGCTGGAACGATGGGGGAGACCCAGTACTTC.

The chain carries TRBV4-1 and TRBJ2-7; 8 nucleotides match TRBD1. The CDR3 extends over 14 amino acids. Trimming cost V 0 bases and J 5 bases; bases outside gene matches: 3. Germline assignment: CDR1 MGHRA and CDR2 YSYEKL. The CDR3 region is CASSQEGQADEQYF. CDR3 DNA sequence: TGCGCCAGCAGCCAAGAGGGACAGGCCGACGAGCAGTACTTC.

Points on this clone: The germline gene is not matched at one end of the junction; a read error may be the cause. The chain couples TRBV19 to TRBJ2-3, with 10 bases that match TRBD2. Germline loops: CDR1 LNHDA, CDR2 SQIVND (reference sequence). CDR3 size: 12 residues. The CDR3 nucleotides are TGTGCCAGTAGGACACTAGCGGGGATCGCCCTTTTT. Its translation is CASRTLAGIALF. Full variable domain (rest looked up from reference TRBV19 and TRBJ2-3): DGGITQSPKYLFRKEGQNVTLSCEQNLNHDAMYWYRQDPGQGLRLIYYSQIVNDFQKGDIAEGYSVSREKKESFPLTVTSAQKNPTAFYLCASRTLAGIALFGPGTRLTVL.

The chain recombines TRBV29-1 with TRBJ1-2; D not certain. The germline V and J ends were trimmed by 5 bases and 5 bases, with 9 bases remaining between them. This CDR3 has 11 residues. Per germline, CDR1 SQVTM and CDR2 ANQGSEA. CDR3 protein: CSVKTVYGYTF. DNA for the CDR3: TGCAGCGTTAAAACAGTATATGGCTACACCTTC.

By proportion, this clone is large. V and J are TRBV6-1 and TRBJ2-7; D call uncertain. The germline gives CDR1 MNHNS, CDR2 SASEGT. The CDR3 runs 12 residues. Trimming shortened V by 6 bases and J by 2 bases, and 8 bases separated the two germline ends. CDR3 in DNA: TGTGCCAGCAGACCCTATGCCTACGAGCAGTACTTC. Its translation is CASRPYAYEQYF.

V gene TRBV2 combines with J gene TRBJ1-1; possible D gene TRBD1, 5 bases. CDR1 is SNHLY, CDR2 FYNNEI, per germline. Trimming removed 6 bases from V and 7 bases from J, with 6 bases in between. The CDR3 has 10 residues. CDR3 amino acids: CASRRGEAFF. CDR3 coding DNA: TGTGCCAGCAGGAGGGGTGAAGCTTTCTTT.

This sequence joins TRBV2 and TRBJ2-2, with 11 bases aligning to TRBD1. Germline V gene lookup returns CDR1 SNHLY and CDR2 FYNNEI. J was trimmed by 5 bases and V by 5 bases; bases with no gene match: 7. This CDR3 has 16 amino acids. This chain's CDR3 is CASSKRTGGQTGELFF. The DNA for the CDR3 is TGTGCCAGCAGTAAGAGGACAGGGGGCCAGACCGGGGAGCTGTTTTTT.

CDR3 coding DNA: TGTGCCAGCAGCCGAGGGGGGAGCTCCTACAATGAGCAGTTCTTC. Amino acids: CASSRGGSSYNEQFF. The chain carries TRBV5-4 and TRBJ2-1; D possibly uses TRBD1 or TRBD2 (6 bases each). This CDR3 region has 15 residues. Germline V gene sequence: CDR1 SGHNT, CDR2 YYREEE (reference sequence). Trimming took off 4 bases at V and 0 bases at J, with 11 bases between the two ends.

The V and J genes are TRBV7-2 and TRBJ2-7; 9 bases fit TRBD1. The CDR3 covers 16 residues. Trimming at V came to 2 bases and at J to 0 bases, leaving 5 bases not matched to a gene. Germline V gives CDR1 SGHTA, CDR2 FQGNSA. The CDR3 region has the DNA TGTGCCAGCAGCTTATGGGGACAGGGAAGCTCCTACGAGCAGTACTTC. Protein sequence: CASSLWGQGSSYEQYF.

This chain connects TRBV2 to TRBJ1-1; D possibly corresponds to TRBD1 (5 bases). V lost 7 bases and J 0 bases, leaving 12 bases between the germline ends. Germline lookup yields CDR1 SNHLY and CDR2 FYNNEI. The CDR3 contains 14 residues. The CDR3 nucleotides are TGTGCCAGCAAGGGCAGGGATTTGAACACTGAAGCTTTCTTT. It translates to CASKGRDLNTEAFF.

The chain is built from TRBV28 and TRBJ1-2, with D possibly matching TRBD1 (5 bases). CDR3 size: 15 residues. V was pared by 2 bases and J by 4 bases, with 14 bases between. The germline gives CDR1 MDHEN, CDR2 SYDVKM. The DNA of the CDR3 is TGTGCCAGCAGTTTAAATGCAGGGATCTCCTATGGCTACACCTTC. Translation: CASSLNAGISYGYTF.

The chain has TRBV6-1 and TRBJ2-7, with 7 nucleotides matching TRBD2. CDR3 length: 14 residues. The ends lost 7 bases at V and 4 bases at J; junction bases unmatched: 10. In germline, CDR1 is MNHNS, CDR2 SASEGT. CDR3 nucleotide sequence: TGTGCCAGCAAGGGGCAGCGGGATAGATACGAGCAGTACTTC. Translating gives CASKGQRDRYEQYF.

This clone has just a few counts. This rearrangement joins TRBV28 to TRBJ1-4; D unclear. The germline V gene has CDR1 MDHEN and CDR2 SYDVKM. The CDR3 is made up of 13 amino acids. The germline V and J ends were trimmed by 5 bases and 8 bases, with 12 bases remaining between them. In DNA, the CDR3 is TGTGCCAGCAGTCGCTGGGTGGCGGAAAAACTGTTTTTT. Its protein product is CASSRWVAEKLFF.

The chain couples TRBV7-2 to TRBJ1-4, with 10 bases fitting TRBD1. The CDR3 has 15 residues. The germline V gene encodes CDR1 SGHTA and CDR2 FQGNSA. V was pared by 4 bases and J by 8 bases, with 7 bases of the junction left unmatched. This CDR3 is CASSSATGGSEKLFF. As DNA, the CDR3 is TGTGCCAGCAGCTCCGCGACAGGGGGCTCGGAAAAACTGTTTTTT. Complete variable domain (other parts from reference TRBV7-2 and TRBJ1-4): GAGVSQSPSNKVTEKGKDVELRCDPISGHTALYWYRQSLGQGLEFLIYFQGNSAPDKSGLPSDRFSAERTGGSVSTLTIQRTQQEDSAVYLCASSSATGGSEKLFFGSGTQLSVL.

The rearrangement joins TRBV19 to TRBJ1-5; TRBD1 might be the D (6 bases). CDR3 size: 13 residues. Germline V gene sequence: CDR1 LNHDA, CDR2 SQIVND (reference sequence). Trimming removed 3 bases from V and 15 bases from J, with 18 bases in between. CDR3 amino acids: CASSIGGRTGPHF. CDR3 DNA: TGTGCCAGTAGTATTGGGGGGCGGACTGGGCCGCATTTT.

The CDR3 region is CATSRGLPDGEKLFF. The CDR3 nucleotides are TGTGCCACCAGCAGAGGACTTCCTGATGGGGAAAAACTGTTTTTT. This chain links TRBV15 with TRBJ1-4, with D unclear. V was shortened by 1 base and J by 8 bases, with 14 bases between the two germline ends. The germline V gene encodes CDR1 LNHNV and CDR2 YYDKDF (reference sequence). The CDR3 sequence is 15 residues long.

The V and J genes are TRBV6-5 and TRBJ1-1, with no clear D. This CDR3 has 14 residues. Germline V gene lookup returns CDR1 MNHEY and CDR2 SVGAGI. The V gene lost 7 bases and the J gene lost 4 bases, with 16 bases spanning the gap. CDR3 amino acids: CASIQDYLGTEAFF. The CDR3 DNA follows: TGTGCCAGCATCCAGGACTATTTGGGCACTGAAGCTTTCTTT.

The CDR3 protein is CASSLASSTDTQYF. The CDR3, as DNA: TGTGCCAGCTCTCTGGCAAGCAGCACAGATACGCAGTATTTT. The genes are TRBV18 and TRBJ2-3; D remains ambiguous. This CDR3 spans 14 amino acids. Per the germline V gene, CDR1 is KGHSH and CDR2 is LQKENI. Trimming pared 6 bases from V and 0 bases from J, leaving 10 bases between.

This clone has a single count. This sequence joins TRBV23-1 and TRBJ1-2; D might be TRBD1 (6 bases). TRBV23-1 has ORF status, its function being uncertain. The CDR3 is 14 residues long. The germline V and J ends were trimmed by 3 bases and 4 bases, with 12 bases remaining between them. The CDR3 is CASSHIGGGYGYTF. The CDR3 DNA reads as TGCGCCAGCAGTCATATCGGGGGCGGCTATGGCTACACCTTC.

This clone was observed a single time. J is TRBJ1-1 and V is TRBV10-3; possible D gene TRBD1, 5 bases. Germline V gene sequence: CDR1 ENHRY, CDR2 SYGVKD. V shed 7 bases and J shed 0 bases, with 12 bases lying between them. The CDR3 runs 14 residues. CDR3: CAINSGTVNTEAFF. DNA for the CDR3: TGTGCCATCAATTCGGGGACGGTGAACACTGAAGCTTTCTTT.

The chain is built from TRBV28 and TRBJ1-3, with TRBD1 as a possible D gene (6 bases). The CDR3 is 14 residues long. The V end lost 4 bases, the J end lost 0 bases, and 7 bases lay between the germline ends. Germline CDR1 is MDHEN and CDR2 is SYDVKM. The CDR3 is CASSSDSSGNTIYF. The CDR3 region has the DNA TGTGCCAGCAGTTCGGACAGCTCTGGAAACACCATATATTTT.

The chain recombines TRBV4-1 with TRBJ1-1, with D perhaps matching TRBD1 (5 bases). The CDR3 is 15 amino acids. CDR1 and CDR2 (germline): MGHRA, YSYEKL. Between the trimmed V and J ends, which lost 4 bases and 1 base, there was a span of 13 bases. The CDR3 reads CASSLRPGWNTEAFF. DNA of the CDR3: TGCGCCAGCAGCCTTCGGCCAGGGTGGAACACTGAAGCTTTCTTT.

The V gene is TRBV29-1, the J gene TRBJ1-6, with unresolved D. The V end lost 0 bases, the J end lost 5 bases, and 11 bases lay between the germline ends. From germline, CDR1 is SQVTM and CDR2 ANQGSEA. This CDR3 region has 15 residues. CDR3 protein: CSVEESAKDNSPLHF. The CDR3 DNA reads as TGCAGCGTTGAAGAGTCGGCAAAGGATAATTCACCCCTCCACTTT.

The chain combines TRBV5-1 with TRBJ1-3, with D unresolved. The CDR3 runs to 14 residues. CDR1 and CDR2 (germline): SGHRS, YFSETQ. Between the trimmed V and J ends, which lost 1 base and 4 bases, there was a span of 9 bases. The chain's CDR3 is CASSLYAGGNTIYF. The CDR3 nucleotides read TGCGCCAGCAGCTTGTACGCGGGGGGAAACACCATATATTTT. Full variable domain (rest looked up from reference TRBV5-1 and TRBJ1-3): KAGVTQTPRYLIKTRGQQVTLSCSPISGHRSVSWYQQTPGQGLQFLFEYFSETQRNKGNFPGRFSGRQFSNSRSEMNVSTLELGDSALYLCASSLYAGGNTIYFGEGSWLTVV.